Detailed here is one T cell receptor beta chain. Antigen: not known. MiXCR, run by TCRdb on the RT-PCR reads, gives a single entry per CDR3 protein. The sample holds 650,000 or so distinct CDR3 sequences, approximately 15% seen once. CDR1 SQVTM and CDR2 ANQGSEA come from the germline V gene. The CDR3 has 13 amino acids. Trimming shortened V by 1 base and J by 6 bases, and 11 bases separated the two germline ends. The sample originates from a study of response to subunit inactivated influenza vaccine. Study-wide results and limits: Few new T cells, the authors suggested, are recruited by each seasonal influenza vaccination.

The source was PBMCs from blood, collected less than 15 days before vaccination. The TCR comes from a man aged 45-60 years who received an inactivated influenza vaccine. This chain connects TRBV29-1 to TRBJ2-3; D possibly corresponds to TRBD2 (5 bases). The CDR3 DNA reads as TGCAGCGTTGAAGCGGTTGGCGGGGATACGCAGTATTTT. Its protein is CSVEAVGGDTQYF.